Presented here are 5 T cell receptor beta chains from one specimen sequenced in a study of control samples from healthy donors and cancer patients. Repertoires were generated with immunoSEQ multiplex PCR, while TCRdb's copy carries only in-frame clones and drops some. Of tens of thousands of clones listed, 85% to 95% are singletons. Sample: blood. The receptors come from a man aged 25 to 40 in good health.

The gene calls are TRBV2 and TRBJ2-7; D gene uncertain. The CDR3 has 12 residues. The V end lost 4 bases, the J end lost 3 bases, and 7 bases lay between the germline ends. The germline CDR1 and CDR2 sequences are SNHLY and FYNNEI. CDR3 region: CASSVGSYEQYF. CDR3 nucleotide sequence: TGTGCCAGCAGTGTTGGCAGCTACGAGCAGTACTTC.

The chain links TRBV6-4 to TRBJ2-3; 13 bases fit TRBD2. Germline values: CDR1 MRHNA, CDR2 SNTAGT. The CDR3 length is 15 residues. After removal of 6 bases from V and 4 bases from J, the junction contained 4 bases not matched to a gene. CDR3 sequence reads: CASSPGTSGADTQYF. The CDR3 DNA follows: TGTGCCAGCAGCCCCGGGACTAGCGGGGCAGATACGCAGTATTTT.

This chain connects TRBV9 to TRBJ2-1; TRBD2 agrees at 7 bases. V shed 0 bases, J shed 7 bases, and the junction held 7 bases outside the gene matches. CDR3 length: 15 amino acids. Per germline, CDR1 SGDLS and CDR2 YYNGEE. Here the CDR3 reads CASSVDGGSSNEQFF. CDR3 bases: TGTGCCAGCAGCGTAGACGGCGGGAGTAGTAATGAGCAGTTCTTC.

V and J are TRBV19 and TRBJ2-7; 8 bases match TRBD1. The CDR3 runs 15 residues. Germline CDR1 and CDR2: LNHDA and SQIVND (reference sequence). The trim removed 5 bases at V and 2 bases at J, leaving 8 bases unmatched. This chain's CDR3 is CASSFGQGRTYEQYF. CDR3 bases: TGTGCCAGTAGTTTTGGACAGGGTCGGACCTACGAGCAGTACTTC.

The CDR3 DNA is TGTGCCAGCAGTGTGTCTAGCGGGGCTGGCACAGATACGCAGTATTTT. This gives the protein CASSVSSGAGTDTQYF. The V and J genes are TRBV6-1 and TRBJ2-3; 9 bases line up with TRBD2. CDR1 MNHNS and CDR2 SASEGT come from the germline V gene. V trimming: 4 bases; J trimming: 1 base; junction bases outside the gene matches: 6. This CDR3 is 16 amino acids long.